The TCR beta chain described here comes from a study of blood T cell repertoires in COVID-19. The method was immunoSEQ multiplex PCR; TCRdb's version includes in-frame clones alone and lacks a portion of them. Of 100,000 to 120,000 clones listed, around 86% were seen once; the top ten hold over 35%. Germline V gene data show CDR1 as SGHAT and CDR2 as FQDESV (reference sequence). CDR3 length: 13 residues. V shed 5 bases and J 4 bases; nucleotides not matched to a gene: 3. The chain couples TRBV11-1 to TRBJ2-5; TRBD1 aligns across 8 bases. This receptor was identified in a man older than 75 with acute or convalescent COVID-19. The sequenced sample consisted of peripheral blood. CDR3 DNA sequence: TGTGCCAGCAGCGTGGACAGGGCAGAGACCCAGTACTTC. It encodes CASSVDRAETQYF.